This T cell receptor beta chain was identified in a study of blood T cell repertoires in COVID-19. At the level of the study: Sources were T cells, B-cell-depleted T cells, or PBMCs; the material itself was cDNA or gDNA.

V was pared by 3 bases and J by 4 bases, with 15 bases of the junction left unmatched. Germline V gene sequence: CDR1 LGHNT, CDR2 FRNRAP. CDR3 size: 17 residues. The method was immunoSEQ multiplex PCR; TCRdb's version includes in-frame clones alone and lacks a portion of them. Of about 140,000 clones detected, approximately 85% appear once; the ten largest clones hold over 2.5%. Sequencing was carried out using peripheral blood. The clonotype originates from a man between 50 and 59 years old with acute or convalescent COVID-19. The chain employs TRBV12-5 and TRBJ2-7; TRBD1 aligns across 7 bases. The DNA of the CDR3 is TGTGCTAGTGGTTTCCCGAACCAGACAGGGTGGGCATACGAGCAGTACTTC. Translating gives CASGFPNQTGWAYEQYF.